Below, one T cell receptor (beta chain) is given with its context. It has no known antigen specificity. Per-base qualities were not stored, and no clone one base away is much larger. Separate from the approximately 670-subject first cohort, the validation cohort of 95 to 150 subjects was the group to which the donors belonged. The sample is drawn from a study of cytomegalovirus exposure and HLA in healthy donors (TCRdb year 2017). Study-wide context: According to a later analysis, one platform produced both the approximately 110 validation repertoires and the 670 or so repertoires of the first cohort. The study aimed to test whether cataloging public T cell receptors could reveal signatures of past pathogen exposure. Along with the approximately 700-subject first cohort, a separate validation cohort of around 110 different subjects was used. To predict cytomegalovirus infection status, the study combined high-throughput TCR immunosequencing, statistical association of individual TCRs with disease status, and machine learning. Results and caveats for the whole study, not just this receptor: Cytomegalovirus status was reported to be diagnosed by the classifier with high specificity and sensitivity in both the original and validation cohorts. The study gave a list of around 170 TCR beta chains associated with cytomegalovirus. According to the authors, the approach could potentially be generalized to other disease states and immunological phenotypes. All 120 or so repertoires were used to score co-occurrence in the validation cohort in a later analysis, because that analysis had no HLA typing for the cohort. Three of the identified cytomegalovirus-associated TCR beta chains were confirmed in vitro to be specific for cytomegalovirus antigens. While some public TCRs were present in many individuals, most TCR sequences turned up only very rarely across donors. Of the cluster scores, approximately 95% were above 0 in a later analysis, which found that TCRs clustered in the first cohort also tended to co-occur in the 120 validation repertoires.

For CDR1 and CDR2, the germline V gene lists SGHVS and FNYEAQ. For this chain, trimming is 5 bases at the V end and 4 bases at the J end, and the number of junction bases without a gene match is 7. From cysteine to phenylalanine, the CDR3 is 15 amino acids long. Just CDR3 DNA is preserved here, 45 bases in frame from base 1. The library was built by means of the immunoSEQ multiplex PCR assay. The authors processed their data as follows. To diagnose cytomegalovirus status from the catalog of TCR beta chain sequences, a statistical classification framework was built. This immuneACCESS table, as held by TCRdb, lists in-frame sequences with V and J called but not all clones. Of the missing ones, under half trace to an unresolved V gene in checked studies; the others have no known cause. V, J and clone size derive from that table, while D and trimming were established from the DNA sequence. The sample table holds around 190,000 clones, of which around nine tenths were seen once. Of the sample, roughly 7% falls within the top ten clones.

Recombination linked TRBV7-6 to TRBJ2-3; the junction holds 9 bases that match TRBD1. Input material: PBMCs. The clonotype was recovered from a man aged 30 to 39 in good health and CMV-seropositive. CDR3 sequence: CASSPGTGRADTQYF. The bases are TGTGCCAGCAGCCCAGGGACAGGGAGGGCAGATACGCAGTATTTT. Beyond the CDR3, the reference TRBV7-6 and TRBJ2-3 genes provide the residues; the full variable domain reads: GAGVSQSPRYKVTKRGQDVALRCDPISGHVSLYWYRQALGQGPEFLTYFNYEAQQDKSGLPNDRFSAERPEGSISTLTIQRTEQRDSAMYRCASSPGTGRADTQYFGPGTRLTVL.